This TCR beta chain came from a study of CD8+ T cells in alopecia areata. Study-level background: Patients received oral tofacitinib, 5 to 10 mg twice daily, for moderate-to-severe alopecia areata.

This clone has a handful of counts. RNA was isolated and reverse transcribed to cDNA, the sequencing template. Libraries were prepared by immunoSEQ multiplex PCR; TCRdb keeps only in-frame clonotypes and omits some of them. The table includes about 110,000 clones, about 59% detected once. Treatment noted: oral pan-JAK inhibitor, 5-10 mg twice daily. Alopecia areata patients gave lesional scalp punch biopsies and peripheral blood samples. The CDR3 has 11 residues. The germline V gene has CDR1 MGHDK and CDR2 SYGVNS. Trimming cost V 5 bases and J 7 bases, with 6 bases left between them. The J gene is TRBJ2-1, the V gene TRBV25-1; D not resolved. Here the sequenced sample was CD8+ T cells sorted from blood, taken at week 24, from a patient treated with tofacitinib. This TCR was recovered from a human donor with alopecia areata. Here the CDR3 DNA reads TGTGCCAGCAGTTTAGGGAATGAGCAGTTCTTC. It yields the protein CASSLGNEQFF.